This paragraph covers one TCR beta chain sequence. The sample belongs to a study of blood T cell repertoires in COVID-19. As for the study in general: Sample material is recorded as cDNA or gDNA derived from T cells, B-cell-depleted T cells, or PBMCs.

This CDR3 has 14 residues. Trimming removed 6 bases at V and 4 bases at J, with 16 bases between. Germline CDR1 is MDHEN and CDR2 is SYDVKM. This table comes from immunoSEQ multiplex PCR, and its TCRdb copy is limited to in-frame clones, with some not included. The sample lists under 85,000 clones; roughly 84% were seen once. The TCR originated in a man in his fifties with acute or convalescent COVID-19. The V call is TRBV28, the J call TRBJ2-7; D may be TRBD1 (6 bases). Sequenced input: peripheral blood. The CDR3 nucleotides are TGTGCCAGCAGAAAGCAGGGGCGAAAATACGAGCAGTACTTC. The encoded protein is CASRKQGRKYEQYF.